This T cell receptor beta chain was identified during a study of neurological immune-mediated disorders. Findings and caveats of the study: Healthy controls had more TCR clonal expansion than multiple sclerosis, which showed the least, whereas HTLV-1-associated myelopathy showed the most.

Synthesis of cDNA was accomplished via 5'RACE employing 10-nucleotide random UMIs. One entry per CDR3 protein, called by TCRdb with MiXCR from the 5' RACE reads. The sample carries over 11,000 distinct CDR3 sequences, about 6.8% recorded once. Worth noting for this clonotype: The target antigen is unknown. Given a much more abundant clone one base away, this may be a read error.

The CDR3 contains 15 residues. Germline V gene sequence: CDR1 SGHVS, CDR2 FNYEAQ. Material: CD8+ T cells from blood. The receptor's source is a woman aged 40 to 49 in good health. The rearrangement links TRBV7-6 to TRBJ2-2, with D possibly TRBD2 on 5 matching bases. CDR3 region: CVSSTPGGLTGELFF. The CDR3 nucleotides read TGTGTCAGCAGCACCCCAGGAGGATTAACCGGGGAGCTGTTTTTT.